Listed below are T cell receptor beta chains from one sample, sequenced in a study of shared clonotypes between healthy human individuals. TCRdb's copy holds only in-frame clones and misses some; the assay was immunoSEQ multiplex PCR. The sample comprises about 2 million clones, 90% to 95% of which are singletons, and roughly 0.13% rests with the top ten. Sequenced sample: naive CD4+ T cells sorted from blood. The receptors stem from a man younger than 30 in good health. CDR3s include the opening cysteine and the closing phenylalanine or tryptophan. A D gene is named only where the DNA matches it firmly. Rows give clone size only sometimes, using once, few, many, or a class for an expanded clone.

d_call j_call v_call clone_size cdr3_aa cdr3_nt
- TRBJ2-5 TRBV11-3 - CASSSGSETQYF TGTGCCAGCAGCAGCGGTTCCGAAACCCAGTACTTC
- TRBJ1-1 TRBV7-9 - CASSPRTNTEAFF TGTGCCAGCAGCCCCAGGACGAACACTGAAGCTTTCTTT
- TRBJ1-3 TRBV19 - CASGSSGNTIYF TGTGCCTCGGGGAGCTCTGGAAACACCATATATTTT
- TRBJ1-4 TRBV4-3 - CASSQKGGNEKLFF TGCGCCAGCAGCCAAAAAGGCGGGAATGAAAAACTGTTTTTT
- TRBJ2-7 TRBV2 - CASSSAYEQYF TGTGCCAGCTCGTCTGCCTACGAGCAGTACTTC
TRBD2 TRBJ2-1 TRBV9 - CASSPPLAGGPIEQFF TGTGCCAGCAGCCCGCCCCTCGCGGGGGGGCCAATTGAGCAGTTCTTC
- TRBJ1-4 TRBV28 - CASSLRGGLGNPLNEKLFF TGTGCCAGCAGTTTAAGGGGGGGGTTGGGCAACCCGCTTAATGAAAAACTGTTTTTT
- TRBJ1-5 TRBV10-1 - CASRPDGYSNQPQHF TGCGCCAGCAGACCGGACGGGTATAGCAATCAGCCCCAGCATTTT
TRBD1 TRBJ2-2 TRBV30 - CAWSVGDSTGELFF TGTGCCTGGAGTGTTGGGGACAGCACCGGGGAGCTGTTTTTT
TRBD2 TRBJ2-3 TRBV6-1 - CASSESGGRTDTQYF TGTGCCAGCAGTGAAAGCGGGGGACGAACAGATACGCAGTATTTT
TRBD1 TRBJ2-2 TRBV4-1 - CASSPSLLDRGPRTGELFF TGCGCCAGCAGCCCTAGCCTCCTTGACAGGGGGCCACGCACCGGGGAGCTGTTTTTT
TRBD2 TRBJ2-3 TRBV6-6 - CASSSTSGSTDTQYF TGTGCCAGCAGTTCCACTAGCGGTAGCACAGATACGCAGTATTTT
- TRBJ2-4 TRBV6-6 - CASRAPTEGRRQYF TGTGCCAGCAGGGCGCCCACGGAGGGCCGGCGTCAGTACTTC
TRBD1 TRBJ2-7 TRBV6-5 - CASSYSWDRDYEQYF TGTGCCAGCAGTTACTCGTGGGACAGAGACTACGAGCAGTACTTC
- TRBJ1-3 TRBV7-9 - CASSLPPPASGNTIYF TGTGCCAGCAGCTTACCGCCCCCAGCCTCTGGAAACACCATATATTTT
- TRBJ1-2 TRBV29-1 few CSVATTGPEGYTF TGCAGCGTCGCGACGACAGGTCCTGAGGGCTACACCTTC
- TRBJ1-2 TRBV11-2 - CASSLEAAGGYTF TGTGCCAGCAGCTTAGAGGCAGCGGGTGGCTACACCTTC
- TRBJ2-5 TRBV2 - CASSEAVLAPTMQETQYF TGTGCCAGCAGTGAAGCGGTCCTAGCGCCTACCATGCAAGAGACCCAGTACTTC
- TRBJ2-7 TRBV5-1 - CASSFHGQTYEQYF TGCGCCAGCAGCTTCCATGGACAGACTTACGAGCAGTACTTC
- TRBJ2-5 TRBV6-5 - CASSYWSGFQTQYF TGTGCCAGCAGTTATTGGTCGGGTTTTCAAACCCAGTACTTC
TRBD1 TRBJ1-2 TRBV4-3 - CASSQGDRAYGYTF TGCGCCAGCAGCCAAGGGGACAGGGCCTATGGCTACACCTTC
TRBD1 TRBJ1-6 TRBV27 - CASSLSGGGLNSPLHF TGTGCCAGCAGTTTATCGGGAGGGGGCCTTAATTCACCCCTCCACTTT
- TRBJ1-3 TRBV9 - CASRPGGSGNTIYF TGTGCCAGCAGACCCGGGGGCTCTGGAAACACCATATATTTT
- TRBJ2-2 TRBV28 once CASSLWGTGELFF TGTGCCAGCAGTTTATGGGGGACCGGGGAGCTGTTTTTT
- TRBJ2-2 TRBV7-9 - CASSLAGGNTGELFF TGTGCCAGCAGCTTAGCGGGAGGGAACACCGGGGAGCTGTTTTTT
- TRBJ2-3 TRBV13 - CASSAPLGDTQYF TGTGCCAGCAGCGCCCCCTTAGGGGATACGCAGTATTTT
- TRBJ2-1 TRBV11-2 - CASSSDRYRDPGDNEQFF TGTGCCAGCAGCTCCGACCGCTACAGGGACCCTGGGGACAATGAGCAGTTCTTC
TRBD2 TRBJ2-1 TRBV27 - CASSSSGRYNEQFF TGTGCCAGCAGCTCTAGCGGGAGGTACAATGAGCAGTTCTTC
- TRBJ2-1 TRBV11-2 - CASSLDRMSSYNEQFF TGTGCCAGCAGCTTAGATCGGATGAGCTCCTACAATGAGCAGTTCTTC